Below, one TCR beta chain is given with its context. The sample is drawn from a study of blood T cell repertoires in COVID-19. At the level of the study: Nucleic acid was either cDNA or gDNA, and it came from T cells, B-cell-depleted T cells, or PBMCs.

Data came from immunoSEQ multiplex PCR; TCRdb stores just in-frame clones and leaves some out. The sample consists of about 58,000 clones, 75% to 90% of them appearing once. Trimming removed 5 bases at V and 0 bases at J, with 12 bases between. The CDR3 is made up of 15 amino acids. The germline gives CDR1 KGHSH, CDR2 LQKENI. The sequenced material came from peripheral blood. V is TRBV18 and J is TRBJ2-3, with D possibly being TRBD2 (5 bases). The TCR sequence derives from a man in his 60s with COVID-19, enrolled during active disease. CDR3 in amino acids: CASSGGPPSTDTQYF. CDR3 nucleotides: TGTGCCAGCTCAGGAGGCCCCCCTAGCACAGATACGCAGTATTTT.